These 2 T cell receptor beta chains were all obtained from the same sample, sequenced in a study of cytomegalovirus exposure and HLA in healthy donors. The PCR ran on 60 Vbeta and 13 Jbeta primers. Profiling relied on immunoSEQ multiplex PCR, and the TCRdb table lists in-frame clones only, not all of them. The sample shows 150,000 to 200,000 clones, around 80% of them seen only once. Sequencing was done on a sample of PBMCs. The receptors were gathered from a man aged 40-50 years in good health and CMV-seronegative.

The chain has TRBV9 and TRBJ1-4, with no clear D. V dropped 3 bases and J dropped 0 bases, with 9 bases sitting between them. This CDR3 is 15 amino acids long. The germline gives CDR1 SGDLS, CDR2 YYNGEE. The CDR3 here is CASSERVTTNEKLFF. In nucleotides, the CDR3 is TGTGCCAGCAGCGAGAGGGTCACAACTAATGAAAAACTGTTTTTT.

A single count supports this clone. V and J are TRBV11-3 and TRBJ2-2; possible D gene TRBD1, 6 bases. There are 13 residues in the CDR3. Germline V gene lookup returns CDR1 SGHNT and CDR2 YENEEA. The V end was cut by 4 bases, the J end by 5 bases, with 8 bases between. The CDR3 DNA reads TGTGCCAGCAGCTCCACAGGGACCGGGGAGCTGTTTTTT. Translated, it gives CASSSTGTGELFF.